Following are 3 T cell receptor beta chains from one sample sequenced in a study of T-cell memory formation after mild COVID-19. Using its own MiXCR run on the 5' RACE reads, TCRdb lists one record per CDR3 protein. The sample lists over 400,000 distinct CDR3 sequences, 23% occurring once. The sequencing sample was made of PBMCs or a T cell subset sorted from them (not recorded which). The source is an adult woman who had mild COVID-19 (a few samples of this study predate the infection). Cell type and time point are not known.

This clonotype was detected only once. The chain links TRBV11-2 to TRBJ2-5, with 8 nucleotides matching TRBD1. With V trimmed by 5 bases and J by 3 bases, 11 bases remained unmatched. Germline-derived CDR1 and CDR2 are SGHAT and FQNNGV. CDR3 length: 16 amino acids. Here the CDR3 DNA reads TGTGCCAGCAGCCCGATCGGACAGGGCAGGAAAGAGACCCAGTACTTC. Protein: CASSPIGQGRKETQYF.

This clonotype was seen many times. This chain joins TRBV6-2 or TRBV6-3 and TRBJ1-1; no firm D call. Germline lookup yields CDR1 MNHEY and CDR2 SVGEGT. The CDR3 spans 13 residues. V gave up 5 bases and J gave up 7 bases, with 14 bases separating them. DNA of the CDR3: TGTGCCAGCAGTCGGACCCTCGGCTTTGAAGCTTTCTTT. Its translation is CASSRTLGFEAFF.

This clonotype was seen repeatedly, ten times or more. The chain couples TRBV7-9 to TRBJ2-1, with 10 positions matching TRBD2. Germline values: CDR1 SEHNR, CDR2 FQNEAQ (reference sequence). V lost 2 bases to trimming and J lost 10 bases; unmatched junction nucleotides: 2. The CDR3 has 13 amino acids. The DNA for the CDR3 is TGTGCCAGCAGCTTAAGGACTAGCGGCGAGCAGTTCTTC. Amino acids: CASSLRTSGEQFF.